Listed below are T cell receptor beta chains from one sample, sequenced in a study of T cell changes during pregnancy in multiple sclerosis. TCRdb keeps only in-frame clones here, not all; method: immunoSEQ multiplex PCR. This sample has approximately 68,000 clones, with 90% to 95% found just once. Sample: peripheral blood, taken in the second trimester of pregnancy. The receptors stem from a female donor with multiple sclerosis, enrolled in a pregnancy study. The CDR3 runs from the conserved cysteine through the conserved F or W. Each record gives: V gene, clone size, J gene, D gene, CDR3 protein, CDR3 DNA. The D gene is left open where the match is weak. Some rows mark clone size as missing; the rest say once, few, many or name a class of expanded clone.

v_call: TRBV7-9; clone_size: once; j_call: TRBJ2-4; d_call: TRBD2; cdr3_aa: CASSPLGVAGGGAKNIQYF; cdr3_nt: TGTGCCAGCAGCCCCCTCGGAGTAGCGGGAGGGGGGGCCAAAAACATTCAGTACTTC
v_call: TRBV4-2; clone_size: .; j_call: TRBJ1-4; d_call: .; cdr3_aa: CASSQEGLGGTGGFEKLFF; cdr3_nt: TGTGCCAGCAGCCAAGAAGGCTTGGGCGGGACCGGCGGCTTTGAAAAACTGTTTTTT
v_call: TRBV4-1; clone_size: once; j_call: TRBJ2-1; d_call: TRBD2; cdr3_aa: CASSFGTSGGNEQFF; cdr3_nt: TGCGCCAGCAGCTTCGGGACTAGCGGGGGTAATGAGCAGTTCTTC
v_call: TRBV27; clone_size: .; j_call: TRBJ2-7; d_call: .; cdr3_aa: CASSPGAQGLEQYF; cdr3_nt: TGTGCCAGCAGTCCCGGGGCCCAGGGGCTCGAGCAGTACTTC
v_call: TRBV11-2; clone_size: .; j_call: TRBJ2-1; d_call: .; cdr3_aa: CASSYGGGSYNEQFF; cdr3_nt: TGTGCCAGCAGCTACGGCGGCGGATCCTACAATGAGCAGTTCTTC
v_call: TRBV11-2; clone_size: .; j_call: TRBJ2-1; d_call: .; cdr3_aa: CASSLAGTERQFF; cdr3_nt: TGTGCCAGCAGCTTAGCAGGCACGGAACGTCAGTTCTTC
v_call: TRBV14; clone_size: .; j_call: TRBJ2-1; d_call: TRBD2; cdr3_aa: CASSQASGRGNEQFF; cdr3_nt: TGTGCCAGCAGCCAAGCAAGCGGGAGGGGCAATGAGCAGTTCTTC
v_call: TRBV5-1; clone_size: .; j_call: TRBJ2-2; d_call: .; cdr3_aa: CASSLSQAGELFF; cdr3_nt: TGCGCCAGCAGCTTGAGTCAGGCCGGGGAGCTGTTTTTT
v_call: TRBV9; clone_size: few; j_call: TRBJ1-1; d_call: .; cdr3_aa: CASSVAARAPNTEAFF; cdr3_nt: TGTGCCAGCAGCGTAGCGGCCAGGGCACCAAACACTGAAGCTTTCTTT
v_call: TRBV7-6; clone_size: once; j_call: TRBJ2-7; d_call: TRBD2; cdr3_aa: CASSLVPSGTTYEQYF; cdr3_nt: TGTGCCAGCAGCTTAGTCCCTAGCGGGACGACCTACGAGCAGTACTTC
v_call: TRBV9; clone_size: .; j_call: TRBJ1-1; d_call: .; cdr3_aa: CASSADWTPNTEAFF; cdr3_nt: TGTGCCAGCAGCGCAGATTGGACTCCGAACACTGAAGCTTTCTTT
v_call: TRBV10-2; clone_size: .; j_call: TRBJ1-5; d_call: TRBD1; cdr3_aa: CASSDSRTGQQPQHF; cdr3_nt: TGCGCCAGCAGTGATTCAAGGACAGGGCAACAGCCCCAGCATTTT
v_call: TRBV5-6; clone_size: .; j_call: TRBJ2-1; d_call: TRBD2; cdr3_aa: CASSLDRGSYGNEQFF; cdr3_nt: TGTGCCAGCAGCTTGGATCGCGGGAGCTATGGCAATGAGCAGTTCTTC
v_call: TRBV5-6; clone_size: once; j_call: TRBJ1-1; d_call: TRBD1; cdr3_aa: CASSFRGPEAFF; cdr3_nt: TGTGCCAGCAGCTTTAGGGGGCCTGAAGCTTTCTTT
v_call: TRBV10-1; clone_size: .; j_call: TRBJ1-2; d_call: .; cdr3_aa: CASSGPLSGGNYGYTF; cdr3_nt: TGCGCCAGCAGTGGCCCCCTGAGCGGCGGAAACTATGGCTACACCTTC
v_call: TRBV19; clone_size: .; j_call: TRBJ1-4; d_call: .; cdr3_aa: CASSILNEKLFF; cdr3_nt: TGTGCCAGTAGTATTTTAAATGAAAAACTGTTTTTT
v_call: TRBV6-1; clone_size: .; j_call: TRBJ2-7; d_call: TRBD1; cdr3_aa: CASLLTGGTEQYF; cdr3_nt: TGTGCCAGCCTATTGACAGGGGGTACCGAGCAGTACTTC
v_call: TRBV19; clone_size: .; j_call: TRBJ1-1; d_call: .; cdr3_aa: CASSRGVMNTEAFF; cdr3_nt: TGTGCCAGTAGTAGGGGGGTAATGAACACTGAAGCTTTCTTT
v_call: TRBV2; clone_size: .; j_call: TRBJ1-1; d_call: .; cdr3_aa: CASSRTANTEAFF; cdr3_nt: TGTGCCAGCAGCAGGACAGCGAACACTGAAGCTTTCTTT
v_call: TRBV2; clone_size: .; j_call: TRBJ2-1; d_call: .; cdr3_aa: CASSDGREHQYNEQFF; cdr3_nt: TGTGCCAGCAGTGACGGTCGGGAGCACCAGTACAATGAGCAGTTCTTC
v_call: TRBV19; clone_size: .; j_call: TRBJ2-5; d_call: TRBD1; cdr3_aa: CASSTISGTGAGETQYF; cdr3_nt: TGTGCCAGTAGTACCATCTCCGGGACAGGGGCTGGCGAGACCCAGTACTTC
v_call: TRBV30; clone_size: .; j_call: TRBJ2-5; d_call: .; cdr3_aa: CAWSDVTGREETQYF; cdr3_nt: TGTGCCTGGAGCGACGTTACAGGGCGGGAAGAGACCCAGTACTTC
v_call: TRBV29-1; clone_size: .; j_call: TRBJ2-3; d_call: TRBD1; cdr3_aa: CSIARDRVTDTQYF; cdr3_nt: TGCAGCATTGCCAGGGACAGGGTAACAGATACGCAGTATTTT
v_call: TRBV9; clone_size: .; j_call: TRBJ1-5; d_call: .; cdr3_aa: CASSVAASNQPQHF; cdr3_nt: TGTGCCAGCAGCGTGGCGGCTTCCAATCAGCCCCAGCATTTT
v_call: TRBV11-2; clone_size: .; j_call: TRBJ2-7; d_call: .; cdr3_aa: CASSFTGLSYEQYF; cdr3_nt: TGTGCCAGCAGCTTTACGGGACTCTCCTACGAGCAGTACTTC
v_call: TRBV7-6; clone_size: .; j_call: TRBJ2-2; d_call: .; cdr3_aa: CASSLNMDTGELFF; cdr3_nt: TGTGCCAGCAGCTTAAACATGGACACCGGGGAGCTGTTTTTT
v_call: TRBV7-3; clone_size: .; j_call: TRBJ2-1; d_call: .; cdr3_aa: CASSLISGRMSSYNEQFF; cdr3_nt: TGTGCCAGCAGCTTAATAAGCGGCAGGATGAGCTCCTACAATGAGCAGTTCTTC
v_call: TRBV19; clone_size: .; j_call: TRBJ1-3; d_call: TRBD1; cdr3_aa: CASSIDPGQAGDTIYF; cdr3_nt: TGTGCCAGTAGTATAGATCCGGGACAGGCTGGGGACACCATATATTTT
v_call: TRBV5-1; clone_size: .; j_call: TRBJ1-1; d_call: .; cdr3_aa: CASSLNPTDNTEAFF; cdr3_nt: TGCGCCAGCAGCTTGAATCCGACAGATAACACTGAAGCTTTCTTT
v_call: TRBV7-2; clone_size: .; j_call: TRBJ1-1; d_call: .; cdr3_aa: CASRVERGTEAFF; cdr3_nt: TGTGCCAGCAGAGTGGAGAGAGGCACTGAAGCTTTCTTT
v_call: TRBV7-3; clone_size: .; j_call: TRBJ2-1; d_call: .; cdr3_aa: CASSLGRGGYEQFF; cdr3_nt: TGTGCCAGCAGCTTAGGCAGGGGAGGGTATGAGCAGTTCTTC
v_call: TRBV27; clone_size: .; j_call: TRBJ2-1; d_call: .; cdr3_aa: CASSFGRKGGTYNEQFF; cdr3_nt: TGTGCCAGCAGTTTTGGACGGAAGGGGGGGACCTACAATGAGCAGTTCTTC
v_call: TRBV5-1; clone_size: .; j_call: TRBJ1-2; d_call: TRBD1; cdr3_aa: CASSLGTGDGYTF; cdr3_nt: TGCGCCAGCAGCTTGGGGACAGGGGATGGCTACACCTTC
v_call: TRBV29-1; clone_size: .; j_call: TRBJ1-2; d_call: .; cdr3_aa: CSVGTINYGYTF; cdr3_nt: TGCAGCGTGGGGACAATCAACTATGGCTACACCTTC
v_call: TRBV29-1; clone_size: once; j_call: TRBJ2-7; d_call: TRBD2; cdr3_aa: CSVGGSPYREQYF; cdr3_nt: TGCAGCGTGGGGGGGTCCCCTTATCGGGAGCAGTACTTC
v_call: TRBV19; clone_size: once; j_call: TRBJ2-3; d_call: TRBD1; cdr3_aa: CATRQGWDTQYF; cdr3_nt: TGTGCCACTCGACAGGGCTGGGATACGCAGTATTTT
v_call: TRBV5-1; clone_size: once; j_call: TRBJ1-1; d_call: .; cdr3_aa: CASSLVSRVTEAFF; cdr3_nt: TGCGCCAGCAGCTTGGTAAGCAGGGTCACTGAAGCTTTCTTT
v_call: TRBV19; clone_size: .; j_call: TRBJ1-5; d_call: TRBD1; cdr3_aa: CASSREGAANQPQHF; cdr3_nt: TGTGCCAGTAGCCGAGAGGGGGCCGCCAATCAGCCCCAGCATTTT
v_call: TRBV9; clone_size: .; j_call: TRBJ2-1; d_call: TRBD2; cdr3_aa: CASSVGTSVHNEQFF; cdr3_nt: TGTGCCAGCAGCGTCGGGACTAGCGTACACAATGAGCAGTTCTTC
v_call: TRBV6-5; clone_size: .; j_call: TRBJ1-1; d_call: .; cdr3_aa: CASRRQPFNTEAFF; cdr3_nt: TGTGCCAGCAGGAGACAGCCCTTTAACACTGAAGCTTTCTTT
v_call: TRBV6-1; clone_size: .; j_call: TRBJ2-7; d_call: TRBD1; cdr3_aa: CASSEGDRRYEQYF; cdr3_nt: TGTGCCAGCAGTGAAGGGGACAGACGATACGAGCAGTACTTC
v_call: TRBV7-8; clone_size: few; j_call: TRBJ2-6; d_call: TRBD2; cdr3_aa: CASSLIGGGTGANVLTF; cdr3_nt: TGTGCCAGCAGCTTAATCGGGGGGGGGACTGGGGCCAACGTCCTGACTTTC
v_call: TRBV5-1; clone_size: .; j_call: TRBJ1-2; d_call: TRBD1; cdr3_aa: CASTPGQGSAYGYTF; cdr3_nt: TGCGCCAGCACCCCGGGACAGGGATCTGCCTATGGCTACACCTTC
v_call: TRBV9; clone_size: .; j_call: TRBJ2-3; d_call: .; cdr3_aa: CASSGGSTDTQYF; cdr3_nt: TGTGCCAGCAGCGGCGGGTCCACAGATACGCAGTATTTT
v_call: TRBV6-5; clone_size: .; j_call: TRBJ2-7; d_call: .; cdr3_aa: CASSYSGRVYEQYF; cdr3_nt: TGTGCCAGCAGTTACTCAGGCAGGGTCTACGAGCAGTACTTC
v_call: TRBV6-4; clone_size: once; j_call: TRBJ2-5; d_call: .; cdr3_aa: CASSEYGGLETQYF; cdr3_nt: TGTGCCAGCAGTGAATATGGGGGACTAGAGACCCAGTACTTC
v_call: TRBV7-9; clone_size: once; j_call: TRBJ2-7; d_call: TRBD1; cdr3_aa: CASSLTGVYEQYF; cdr3_nt: TGTGCCAGCAGCCTTACAGGGGTCTACGAGCAGTACTTC
v_call: TRBV20-1; clone_size: .; j_call: TRBJ2-7; d_call: .; cdr3_aa: CSAPRGYEQYF; cdr3_nt: TGCAGTGCCCCAAGGGGGTACGAGCAGTACTTC
v_call: TRBV6-6; clone_size: .; j_call: TRBJ2-7; d_call: .; cdr3_aa: CATATGPYEQYF; cdr3_nt: TGTGCCACCGCTACAGGCCCCTACGAGCAGTACTTC
v_call: TRBV7-2; clone_size: .; j_call: TRBJ2-5; d_call: .; cdr3_aa: CASSLEPSSSTQYF; cdr3_nt: TGTGCCAGCAGCTTAGAACCCAGTAGCTCGACCCAGTACTTC
v_call: TRBV19; clone_size: few; j_call: TRBJ2-2; d_call: .; cdr3_aa: CASRIRTGELFF; cdr3_nt: TGTGCCAGTAGGATCAGGACCGGGGAGCTGTTTTTT
v_call: TRBV10-1; clone_size: .; j_call: TRBJ2-3; d_call: TRBD2; cdr3_aa: CASSEGGRRSDTQYF; cdr3_nt: TGCGCCAGCAGTGAAGGCGGGAGGAGGTCAGATACGCAGTATTTT
v_call: TRBV27; clone_size: .; j_call: TRBJ2-7; d_call: TRBD2; cdr3_aa: CATPRRTSGSRSYEQYF; cdr3_nt: TGTGCCACCCCGAGGAGGACTAGCGGGAGTAGATCCTACGAGCAGTACTTC
v_call: TRBV14; clone_size: .; j_call: TRBJ2-5; d_call: TRBD1; cdr3_aa: CASSQEGTGFWSTQETQYF; cdr3_nt: TGTGCCAGCAGCCAAGAAGGGACAGGTTTTTGGTCAACGCAAGAGACCCAGTACTTC
v_call: TRBV5-1; clone_size: .; j_call: TRBJ2-1; d_call: TRBD2; cdr3_aa: CASSLRPGLAGIDEQFF; cdr3_nt: TGCGCCAGCAGCTTGAGACCGGGACTAGCGGGAATCGATGAGCAGTTCTTC
v_call: TRBV7-9; clone_size: .; j_call: TRBJ1-5; d_call: .; cdr3_aa: CASSLATGYSNQPQHF; cdr3_nt: TGTGCCAGCAGCTTAGCGACAGGTTATAGCAATCAGCCCCAGCATTTT
v_call: TRBV6-1; clone_size: .; j_call: TRBJ2-3; d_call: TRBD2; cdr3_aa: CASSEFGGADTQYF; cdr3_nt: TGTGCCAGCAGTGAATTTGGGGGGGCAGATACGCAGTATTTT